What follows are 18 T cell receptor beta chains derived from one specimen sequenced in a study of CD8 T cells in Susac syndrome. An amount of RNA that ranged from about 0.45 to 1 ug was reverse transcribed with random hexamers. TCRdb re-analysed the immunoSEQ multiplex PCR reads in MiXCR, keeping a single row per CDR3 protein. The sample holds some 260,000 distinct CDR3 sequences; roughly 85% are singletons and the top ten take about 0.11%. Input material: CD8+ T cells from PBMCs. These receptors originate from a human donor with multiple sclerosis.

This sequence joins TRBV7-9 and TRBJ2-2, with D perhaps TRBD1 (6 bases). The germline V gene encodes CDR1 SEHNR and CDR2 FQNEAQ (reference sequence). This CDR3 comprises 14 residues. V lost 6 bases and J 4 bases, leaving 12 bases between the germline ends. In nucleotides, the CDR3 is TGTGCCAGCAGACAGGGAGTAGGCACCGGGGAGCTGTTTTTT. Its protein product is CASRQGVGTGELFF.

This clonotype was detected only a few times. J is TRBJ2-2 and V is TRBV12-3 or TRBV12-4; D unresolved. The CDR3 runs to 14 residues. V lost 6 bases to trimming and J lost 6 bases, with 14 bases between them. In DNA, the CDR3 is TGTGCCAGCAGGACGCTTAGTGCGGCCGGGGAGCTGTTTTTT. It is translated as CASRTLSAAGELFF.

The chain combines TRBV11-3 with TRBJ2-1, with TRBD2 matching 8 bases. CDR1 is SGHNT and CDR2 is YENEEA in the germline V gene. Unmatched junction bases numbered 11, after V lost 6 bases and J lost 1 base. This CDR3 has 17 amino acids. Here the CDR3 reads CASSRTKRETSYNEQFF. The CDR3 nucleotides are TGTGCCAGCAGTCGCACCAAGCGGGAGACGTCCTACAATGAGCAGTTCTTC.

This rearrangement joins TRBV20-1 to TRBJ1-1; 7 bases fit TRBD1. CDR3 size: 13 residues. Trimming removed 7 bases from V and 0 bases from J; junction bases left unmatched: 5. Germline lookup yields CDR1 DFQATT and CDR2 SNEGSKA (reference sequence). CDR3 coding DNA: TGCAGTGGGGTGGGACAGCTGAACACTGAAGCTTTCTTT. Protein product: CSGVGQLNTEAFF.

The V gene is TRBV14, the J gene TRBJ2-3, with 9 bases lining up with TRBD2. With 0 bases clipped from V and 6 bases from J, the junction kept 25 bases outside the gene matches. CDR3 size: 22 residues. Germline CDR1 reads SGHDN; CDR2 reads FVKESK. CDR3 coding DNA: TGTGCCAGCAGCCAAGATCTAACCCCGGTTTTTGCCGCTAGCGGGAAAATGGATACGCAGTATTTT. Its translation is CASSQDLTPVFAASGKMDTQYF.

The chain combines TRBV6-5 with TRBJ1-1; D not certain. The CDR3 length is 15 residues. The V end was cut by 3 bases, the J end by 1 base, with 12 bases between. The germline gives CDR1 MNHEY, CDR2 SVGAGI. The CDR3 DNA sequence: TGTGCCAGCAGTTATATGGGGAAATGGAACACTGAAGCTTTCTTT. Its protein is CASSYMGKWNTEAFF.

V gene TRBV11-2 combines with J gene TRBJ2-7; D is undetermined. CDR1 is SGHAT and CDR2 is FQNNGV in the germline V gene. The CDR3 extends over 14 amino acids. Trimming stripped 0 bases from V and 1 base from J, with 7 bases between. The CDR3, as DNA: TGTGCCAGCAGCTTAGACCCCGGGTCCTACGAGCAGTACTTC. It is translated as CASSLDPGSYEQYF.

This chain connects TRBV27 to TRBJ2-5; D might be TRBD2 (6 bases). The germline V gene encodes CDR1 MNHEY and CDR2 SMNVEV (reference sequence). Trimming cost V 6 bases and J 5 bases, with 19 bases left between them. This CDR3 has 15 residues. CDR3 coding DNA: TGTGCCAGCAGCACGAGGAACGGGGGACGGGAGACCCAGTACTTC. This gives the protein CASSTRNGGRETQYF.

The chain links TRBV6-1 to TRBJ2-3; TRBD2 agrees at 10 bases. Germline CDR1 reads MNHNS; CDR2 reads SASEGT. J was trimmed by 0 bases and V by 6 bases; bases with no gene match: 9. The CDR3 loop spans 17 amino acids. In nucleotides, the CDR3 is TGTGCCAGCAGCTCCGGGACTAGCGACTATAGCACAGATACGCAGTATTTT. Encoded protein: CASSSGTSDYSTDTQYF.

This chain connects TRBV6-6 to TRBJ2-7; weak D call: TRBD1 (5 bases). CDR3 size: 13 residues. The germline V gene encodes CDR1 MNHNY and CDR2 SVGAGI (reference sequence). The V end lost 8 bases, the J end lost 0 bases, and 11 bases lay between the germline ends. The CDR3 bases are TGTGCCAGCCGCCCCAGGGCCTCCTACGAGCAGTACTTC. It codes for CASRPRASYEQYF.

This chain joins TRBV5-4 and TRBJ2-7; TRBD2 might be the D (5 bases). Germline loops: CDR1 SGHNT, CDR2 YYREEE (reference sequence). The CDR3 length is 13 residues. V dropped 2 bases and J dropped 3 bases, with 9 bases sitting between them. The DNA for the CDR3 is TGTGCCAGCAGCTTCGGGAAGCTCTACGAGCAGTACTTC. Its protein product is CASSFGKLYEQYF. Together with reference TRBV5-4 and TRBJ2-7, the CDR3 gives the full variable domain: ETGVTQSPTHLIKTRGQQVTLRCSSQSGHNTVSWYQQALGQGPQFIFQYYREEENGRGNFPPRFSGLQFPNYSSELNVNALELDDSALYLCASSFGKLYEQYFGPGTRLTVT.

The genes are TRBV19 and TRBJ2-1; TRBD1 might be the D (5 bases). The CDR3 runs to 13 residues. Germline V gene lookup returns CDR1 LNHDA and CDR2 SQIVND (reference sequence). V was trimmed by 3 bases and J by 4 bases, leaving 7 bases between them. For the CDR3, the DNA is TGTGCCAGTAGTATCTCAGGGTACAATGAGCAGTTCTTC. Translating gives CASSISGYNEQFF.

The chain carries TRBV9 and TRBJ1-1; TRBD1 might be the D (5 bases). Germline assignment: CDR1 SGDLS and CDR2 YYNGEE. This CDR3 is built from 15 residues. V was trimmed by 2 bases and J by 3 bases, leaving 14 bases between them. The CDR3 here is CASSVLGTWDTEAFF. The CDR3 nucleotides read TGTGCCAGCAGCGTCCTAGGGACGTGGGACACTGAAGCTTTCTTT.

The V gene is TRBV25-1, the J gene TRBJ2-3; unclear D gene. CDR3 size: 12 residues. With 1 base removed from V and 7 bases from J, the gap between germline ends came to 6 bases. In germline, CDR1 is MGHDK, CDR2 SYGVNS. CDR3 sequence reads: CASSELRNTQYF. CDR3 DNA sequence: TGTGCCAGCAGTGAATTGAGGAATACGCAGTATTTT.

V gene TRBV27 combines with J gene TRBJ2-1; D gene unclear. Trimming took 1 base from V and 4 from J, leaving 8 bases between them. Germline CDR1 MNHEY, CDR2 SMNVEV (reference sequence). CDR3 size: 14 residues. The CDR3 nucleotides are TGTGCCAGCAGTTTATTCGGCCGATACAATGAGCAGTTCTTC. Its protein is CASSLFGRYNEQFF.

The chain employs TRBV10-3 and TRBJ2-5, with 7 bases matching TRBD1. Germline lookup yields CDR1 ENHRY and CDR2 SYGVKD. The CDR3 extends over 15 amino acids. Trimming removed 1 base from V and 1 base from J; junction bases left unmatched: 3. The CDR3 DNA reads TGTGCCATCAGTGAGTTGGGGACAGTCCAAGAGACCCAGTACTTC. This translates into CAISELGTVQETQYF.

The CDR3 coding sequence is TGTGCCAGCAGCGCCGCCTCTAACTATGGCTACACCTTC. It specifies CASSAASNYGYTF. V and J are TRBV11-2 and TRBJ1-2; no definite D call. V shed 5 bases and J shed 0 bases, with 7 bases lying between them. CDR1 SGHAT and CDR2 FQNNGV come from the germline V gene. This CDR3 has 13 residues.

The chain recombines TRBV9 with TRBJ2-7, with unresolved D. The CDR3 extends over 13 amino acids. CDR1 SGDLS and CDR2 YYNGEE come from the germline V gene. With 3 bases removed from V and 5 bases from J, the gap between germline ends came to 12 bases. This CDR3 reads CASSGDSPHEQYF. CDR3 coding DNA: TGTGCCAGCAGCGGCGACTCGCCACACGAGCAGTACTTC.